Sequencing of this T cell receptor beta chain was carried out in a study of T cells in Graves' hyperthyroidism and ophthalmopathy. At the level of the study: Peripheral blood collection took place at initial diagnosis, before any treatment.

Authors of the study amplified TCR beta CDR3 regions from RNA transcripts. Initially, a first-round RT-PCR of the TCR CDR3 employed the HTBI primer set. TCRdb called the multiplex PCR reads again in MiXCR, with one record for every CDR3 protein. The sample comprises under 350,000 distinct CDR3 sequences, around 15% of which are singletons, and approximately 35% rests with the top ten. Germline loops: CDR1 MNHEY, CDR2 SVGEGT. Trimming shortened V by 4 bases and J by 1 base, and 14 bases separated the two germline ends. The CDR3 consists of 16 residues. This clonotype was detected many times. The diagnostic basis comprised clinical symptoms, serum thyroxine and TRAb, thyroid ultrasound and orbital computed tomography. PBMCs stemmed from around 10 ml fresh peripheral blood.

Sequencing input: blood. This clonotype was sampled from a woman in her forties with Graves' ophthalmopathy. The V call is TRBV6-2 or TRBV6-3, the J call TRBJ1-5, with D tentatively TRBD1 (6 bases). The CDR3 here is CASSSQPGDSNQPQHF. The CDR3 nucleotides are TGTGCCAGCAGTTCCCAACCAGGGGACAGCAATCAGCCCCAGCATTTT.